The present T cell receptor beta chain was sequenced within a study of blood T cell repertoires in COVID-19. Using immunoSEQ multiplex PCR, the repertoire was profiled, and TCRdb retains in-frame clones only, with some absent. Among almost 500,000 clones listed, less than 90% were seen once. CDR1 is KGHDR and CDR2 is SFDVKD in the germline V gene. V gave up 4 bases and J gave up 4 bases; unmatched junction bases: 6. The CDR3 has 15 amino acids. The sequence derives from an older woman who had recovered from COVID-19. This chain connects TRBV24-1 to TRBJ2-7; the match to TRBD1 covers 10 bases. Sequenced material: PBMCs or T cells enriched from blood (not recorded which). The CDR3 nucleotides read TGTGCCACCAGTGAGACCGGGACAGGGGAGTACGAGCAGTACTTC. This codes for CATSETGTGEYEQYF.